This T cell receptor (beta chain) stems from a study of blood T cell repertoires in COVID-19. Overall study: Specimens from acute and convalescent COVID-19 originated in the United States, Italy and Spain. The analysed material was cDNA or gDNA that came from T cells, B-cell-depleted T cells, or PBMCs.

Authors' analysis steps: For nucleated cells, counts were estimated from reference gene primer amplification. Only in-frame clones appear in the TCRdb table, and some are missing; sequencing was by immunoSEQ multiplex PCR. V and J calls and clone size are copied from that table; D and trimming were computed from the DNA. The profile shows over 65,000 clones, 85% to 90% of them singletons. This clone was observed once. The germline V gene has CDR1 SGHAT and CDR2 FQNNGV. V dropped 5 bases and J dropped 4 bases, with 23 bases sitting between them. This CDR3 region has 17 residues. The TCR originated in a man aged 50 or older with active COVID-19. The chain uses TRBV11-2 and TRBJ2-5; the D gene is possibly TRBD2 (7 bases). Sequenced sample: peripheral blood. CDR3 sequence (DNA): TGTGCCAGCAGCCCGCCCTTCAGCGGAGGGGGGGGAGAGACCCAGTACTTC. Its translation is CASSPPFSGGGGETQYF.